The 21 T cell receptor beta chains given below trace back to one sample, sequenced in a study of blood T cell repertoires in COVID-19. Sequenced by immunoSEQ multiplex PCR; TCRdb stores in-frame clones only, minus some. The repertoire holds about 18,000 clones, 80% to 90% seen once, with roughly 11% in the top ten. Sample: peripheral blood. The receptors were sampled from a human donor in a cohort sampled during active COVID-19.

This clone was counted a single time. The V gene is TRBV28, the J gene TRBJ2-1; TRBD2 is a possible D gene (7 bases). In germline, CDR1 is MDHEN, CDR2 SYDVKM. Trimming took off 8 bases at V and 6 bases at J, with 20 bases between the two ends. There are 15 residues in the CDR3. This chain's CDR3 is CASSPGGLAGNEQFF. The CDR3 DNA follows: TGTGCCAGCTCCCCCGGGGGGCTAGCTGGCAATGAGCAGTTCTTC.

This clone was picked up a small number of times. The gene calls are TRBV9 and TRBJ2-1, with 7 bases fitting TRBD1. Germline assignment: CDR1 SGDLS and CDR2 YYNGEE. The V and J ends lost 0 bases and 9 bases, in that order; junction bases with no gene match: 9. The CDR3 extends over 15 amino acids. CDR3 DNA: TGTGCCAGCAGCGTAGGCGCAGGGGGTTATGGTGAGCAGTTCTTC. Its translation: CASSVGAGGYGEQFF. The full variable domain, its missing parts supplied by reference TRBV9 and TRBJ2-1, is DSGVTQTPKHLITATGQRVTLRCSPRSGDLSVYWYQQSLDQGLQFLIQYYNGEERAKGNILERFSAQQFPDLHSELNLSSLELGDSALYFCASSVGAGGYGEQFFGPGTRLTVL.

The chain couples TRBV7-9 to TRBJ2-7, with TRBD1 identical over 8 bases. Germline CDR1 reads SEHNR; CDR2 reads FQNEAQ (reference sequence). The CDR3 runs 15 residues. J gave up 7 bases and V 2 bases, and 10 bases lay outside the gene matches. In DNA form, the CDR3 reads TGTGCCAGCAGCTTATGGGGTCAGGGGGCGGAAGAGCAGTACTTC. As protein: CASSLWGQGAEEQYF. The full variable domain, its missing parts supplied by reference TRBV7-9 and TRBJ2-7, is DTGVSQNPRHKITKRGQNVTFRCDPISEHNRLYWYRQTLGQGPEFLTYFQNEAQLEKSRLLSDRFSAERPKGSFSTLEIQRTEQGDSAMYLCASSLWGQGAEEQYFGPGTRLTVT.

In DNA, the CDR3 is TGCGCCAGCCCCGACGGGGGAGCACATCAATGTGGCTACACCTTC. Translation gives CASPDGGAHQCGYTF. J is TRBJ1-2 and V is TRBV10-1; possible D gene TRBD1, 5 bases. The V end lost 8 bases, the J end lost 7 bases, and 23 bases lay between the germline ends. Germline loops: CDR1 WNHNN, CDR2 SYGVQD (reference sequence). The CDR3 consists of 15 residues.

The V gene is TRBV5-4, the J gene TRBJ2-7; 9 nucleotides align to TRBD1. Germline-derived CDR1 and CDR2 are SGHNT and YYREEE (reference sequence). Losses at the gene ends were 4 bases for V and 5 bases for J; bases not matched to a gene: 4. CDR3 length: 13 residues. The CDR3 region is CASSRQGGDEQYF. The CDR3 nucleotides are TGTGCCAGCAGCCGACAGGGGGGGGACGAGCAGTACTTC.

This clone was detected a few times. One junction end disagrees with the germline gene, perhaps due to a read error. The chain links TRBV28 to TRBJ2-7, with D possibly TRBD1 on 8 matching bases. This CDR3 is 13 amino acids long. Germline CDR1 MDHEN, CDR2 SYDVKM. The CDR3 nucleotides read TGTGCCAGCAGTCCCCCGGAGCGGGACAGGCTACTCTTC. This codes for CASSPPERDRLLF.

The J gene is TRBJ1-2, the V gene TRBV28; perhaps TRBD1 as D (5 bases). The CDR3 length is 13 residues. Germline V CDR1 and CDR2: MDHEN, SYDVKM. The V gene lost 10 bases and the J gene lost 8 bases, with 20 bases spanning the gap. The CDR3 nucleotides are TGTGCCACCGGGGGGGGTAGAGGCTGGGGCTACACCTTC. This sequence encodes CATGGGRGWGYTF.

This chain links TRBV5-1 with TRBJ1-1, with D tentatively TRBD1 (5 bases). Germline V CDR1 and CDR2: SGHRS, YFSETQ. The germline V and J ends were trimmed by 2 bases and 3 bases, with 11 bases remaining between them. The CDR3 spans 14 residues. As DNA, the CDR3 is TGCGCCAGCAGCTTAGGGGTGCTGGACACTGAAGCTTTCTTT. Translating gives CASSLGVLDTEAFF.

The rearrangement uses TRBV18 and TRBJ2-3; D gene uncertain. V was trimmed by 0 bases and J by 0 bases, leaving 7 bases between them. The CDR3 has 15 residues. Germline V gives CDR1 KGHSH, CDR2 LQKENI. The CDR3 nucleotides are TGTGCCAGCTCACCACCGGCAGTCAGCACAGATACGCAGTATTTT. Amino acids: CASSPPAVSTDTQYF.

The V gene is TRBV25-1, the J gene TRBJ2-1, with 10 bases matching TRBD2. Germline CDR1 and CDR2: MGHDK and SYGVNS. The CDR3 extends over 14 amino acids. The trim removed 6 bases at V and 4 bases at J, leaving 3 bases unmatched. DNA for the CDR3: TGTGCCAGCAGCAGGACTAGCGGTTACAATGAGCAGTTCTTC. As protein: CASSRTSGYNEQFF.

The CDR3 region has the DNA TGTGCCAGTAGTACTGGGACTAGCGATTCCTACAATGAGCAGTTCTTC. As protein: CASSTGTSDSYNEQFF. The V call is TRBV19, the J call TRBJ2-1, with 10 bases that match TRBD2. The V gene end was trimmed by 4 bases and the J gene end by 1 base; junction bases not matched to a gene: 4. Germline CDR1 LNHDA, CDR2 SQIVND (reference sequence). The CDR3 covers 16 residues. Filled out from reference TRBV19 and TRBJ2-1, the complete variable domain reads DGGITQSPKYLFRKEGQNVTLSCEQNLNHDAMYWYRQDPGQGLRLIYYSQIVNDFQKGDIAEGYSVSREKKESFPLTVTSAQKNPTAFYLCASSTGTSDSYNEQFFGPGTRLTVL.

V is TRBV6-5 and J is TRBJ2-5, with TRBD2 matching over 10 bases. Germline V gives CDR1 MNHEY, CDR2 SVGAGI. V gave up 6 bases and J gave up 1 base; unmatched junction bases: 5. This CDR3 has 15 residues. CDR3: CASRLAGVRQETQYF. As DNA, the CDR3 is TGTGCCAGCAGGCTAGCGGGAGTCCGCCAAGAGACCCAGTACTTC.

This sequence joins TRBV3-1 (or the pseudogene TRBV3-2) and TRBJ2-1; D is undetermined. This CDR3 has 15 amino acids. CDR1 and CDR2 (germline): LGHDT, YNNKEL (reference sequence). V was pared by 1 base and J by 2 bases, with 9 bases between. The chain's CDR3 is CASSQAVSTYNEQFF. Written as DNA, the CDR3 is TGTGCCAGCAGCCAAGCAGTCTCCACCTACAATGAGCAGTTCTTC.

This CDR3 is CASSLAGLTVGEQFF. DNA for the CDR3: TGTGCCAGCAGCTTAGCGGGACTGACTGTGGGGGAGCAGTTCTTC. This chain joins TRBV11-2 and TRBJ2-1; D possibly corresponds to TRBD2 (6 bases). Germline values: CDR1 SGHAT, CDR2 FQNNGV. Trimming removed 1 base at V and 10 bases at J, with 17 bases between. The CDR3 spans 15 residues.

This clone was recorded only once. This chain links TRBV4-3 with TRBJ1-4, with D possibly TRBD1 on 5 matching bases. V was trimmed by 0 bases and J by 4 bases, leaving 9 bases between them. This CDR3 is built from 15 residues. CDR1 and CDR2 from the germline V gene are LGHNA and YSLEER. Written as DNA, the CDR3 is TGCGCCAGCAGCCAAGATGGGGGGTTTAATGAAAAACTGTTTTTT. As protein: CASSQDGGFNEKLFF.

The CDR3 region is CASSWTGAYEQYF. CDR3 bases: TGCGCCAGCAGCTGGACAGGGGCCTACGAGCAGTACTTC. The gene calls are TRBV5-1 and TRBJ2-7; 9 bases agree with TRBD1. Germline V gene sequence: CDR1 SGHRS, CDR2 YFSETQ. Trimming cost V 3 bases and J 2 bases; bases outside gene matches: 0. CDR3 length: 13 residues.

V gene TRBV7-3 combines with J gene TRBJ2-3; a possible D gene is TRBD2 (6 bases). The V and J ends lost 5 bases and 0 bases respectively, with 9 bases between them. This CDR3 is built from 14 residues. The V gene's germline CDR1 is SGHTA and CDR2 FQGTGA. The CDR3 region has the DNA TGTGCCAGCAGCACCGGGACTAGCACAGATACGCAGTATTTT. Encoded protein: CASSTGTSTDTQYF.

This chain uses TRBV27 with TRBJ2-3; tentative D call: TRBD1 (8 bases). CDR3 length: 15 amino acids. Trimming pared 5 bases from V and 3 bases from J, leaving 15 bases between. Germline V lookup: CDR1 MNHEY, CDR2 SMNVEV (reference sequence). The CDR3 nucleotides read TGTGCCAGCAGTAACACAGGGGGGGGTACAGATACGCAGTATTTT. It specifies CASSNTGGGTDTQYF.

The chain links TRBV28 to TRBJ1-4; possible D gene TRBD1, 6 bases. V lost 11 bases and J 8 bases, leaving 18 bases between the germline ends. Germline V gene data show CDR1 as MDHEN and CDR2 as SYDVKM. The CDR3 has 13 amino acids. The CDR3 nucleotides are TGTGCCGGGAACGCCAGGGGAGAGGAAAAACTGTTTTTT. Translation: CAGNARGEEKLFF.

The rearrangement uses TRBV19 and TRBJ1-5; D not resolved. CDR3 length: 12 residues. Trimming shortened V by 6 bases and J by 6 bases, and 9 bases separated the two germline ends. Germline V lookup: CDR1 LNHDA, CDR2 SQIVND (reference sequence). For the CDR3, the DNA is TGTGCCAGTAGGAGCCGGGTTCAGCCCCAGCATTTT. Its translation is CASRSRVQPQHF.

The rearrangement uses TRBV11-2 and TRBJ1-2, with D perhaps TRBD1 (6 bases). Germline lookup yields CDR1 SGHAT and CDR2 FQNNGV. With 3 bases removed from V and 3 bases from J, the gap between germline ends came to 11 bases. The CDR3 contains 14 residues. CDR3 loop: CASSFWDKDYGYTF. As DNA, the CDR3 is TGTGCCAGCAGCTTTTGGGACAAAGACTATGGCTACACCTTC.